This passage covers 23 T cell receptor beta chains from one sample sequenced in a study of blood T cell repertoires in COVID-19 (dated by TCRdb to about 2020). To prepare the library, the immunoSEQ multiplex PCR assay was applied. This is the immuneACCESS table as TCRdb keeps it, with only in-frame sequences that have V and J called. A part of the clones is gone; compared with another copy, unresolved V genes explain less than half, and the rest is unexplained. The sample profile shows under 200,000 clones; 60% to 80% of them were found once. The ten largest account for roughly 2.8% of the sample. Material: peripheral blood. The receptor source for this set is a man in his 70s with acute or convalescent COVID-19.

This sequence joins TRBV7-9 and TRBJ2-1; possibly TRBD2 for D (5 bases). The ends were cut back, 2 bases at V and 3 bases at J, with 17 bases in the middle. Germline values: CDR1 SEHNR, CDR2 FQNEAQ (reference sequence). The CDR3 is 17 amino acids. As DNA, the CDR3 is TGTGCCAGCAGCTTATCCCCCGGAGGATCGGGCTACAATGAGCAGTTCTTC. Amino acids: CASSLSPGGSGYNEQFF.

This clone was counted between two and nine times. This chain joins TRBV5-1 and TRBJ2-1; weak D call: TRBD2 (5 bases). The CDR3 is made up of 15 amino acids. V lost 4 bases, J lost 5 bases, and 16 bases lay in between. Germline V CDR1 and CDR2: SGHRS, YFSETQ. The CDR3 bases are TGCGCCAGCAGCCGCGAAGGGTCGGGAAACAATGAGCAGTTCTTC. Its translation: CASSREGSGNNEQFF.

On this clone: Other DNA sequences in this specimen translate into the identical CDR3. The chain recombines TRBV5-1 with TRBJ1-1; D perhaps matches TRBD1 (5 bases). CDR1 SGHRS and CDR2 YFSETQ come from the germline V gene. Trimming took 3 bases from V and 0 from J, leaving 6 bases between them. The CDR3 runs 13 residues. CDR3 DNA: TGCGCCAGCAGCTCAGGGTTGAACACTGAAGCTTTCTTT. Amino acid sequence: CASSSGLNTEAFF. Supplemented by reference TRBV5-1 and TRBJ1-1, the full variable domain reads KAGVTQTPRYLIKTRGQQVTLSCSPISGHRSVSWYQQTPGQGLQFLFEYFSETQRNKGNFPGRFSGRQFSNSRSEMNVSTLELGDSALYLCASSSGLNTEAFFGQGTRLTVV.

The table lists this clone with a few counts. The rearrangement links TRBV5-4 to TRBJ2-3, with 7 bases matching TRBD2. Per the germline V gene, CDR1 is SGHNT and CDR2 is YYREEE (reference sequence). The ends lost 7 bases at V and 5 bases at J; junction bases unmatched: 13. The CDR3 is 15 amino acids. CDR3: CASSTSPTPQDTQYF. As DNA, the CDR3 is TGTGCCAGCTCGACTAGCCCCACACCCCAAGATACGCAGTATTTT.

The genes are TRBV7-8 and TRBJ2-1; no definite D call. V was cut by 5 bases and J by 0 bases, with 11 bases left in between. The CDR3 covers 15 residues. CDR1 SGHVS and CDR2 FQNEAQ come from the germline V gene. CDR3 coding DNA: TGTGCCAGCAGCACGACTTTTAGCTCCTACAATGAGCAGTTCTTC. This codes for CASSTTFSSYNEQFF.

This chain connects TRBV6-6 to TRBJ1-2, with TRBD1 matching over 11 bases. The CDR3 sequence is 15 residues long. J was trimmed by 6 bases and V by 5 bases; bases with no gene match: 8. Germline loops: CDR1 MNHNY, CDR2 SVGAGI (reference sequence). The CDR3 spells CASSIYGTGGDGYTF. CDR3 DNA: TGTGCCAGCAGTATTTACGGGACAGGGGGAGATGGCTACACCTTC.

CDR3 DNA sequence: TGTGCCAGCAGTGCAGGGACAGGGGGGTTCGGTAGCAATCAGCCCCAGCATTTT. As protein: CASSAGTGGFGSNQPQHF. The chain is built from TRBV6-1 and TRBJ1-5; the match to TRBD1 covers 11 bases. Germline trimming cut 4 bases from V and 0 bases from J; bases unmatched to any gene: 8. Germline V gene lookup returns CDR1 MNHNS and CDR2 SASEGT. This CDR3 has 18 residues.

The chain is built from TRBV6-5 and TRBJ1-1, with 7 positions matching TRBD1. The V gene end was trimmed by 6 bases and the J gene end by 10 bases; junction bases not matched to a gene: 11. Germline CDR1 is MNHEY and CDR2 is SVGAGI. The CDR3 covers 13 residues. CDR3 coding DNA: TGTGCCAGCAGGATGATACAGGGGAGTGGAGCTTTCTTT. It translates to CASRMIQGSGAFF.

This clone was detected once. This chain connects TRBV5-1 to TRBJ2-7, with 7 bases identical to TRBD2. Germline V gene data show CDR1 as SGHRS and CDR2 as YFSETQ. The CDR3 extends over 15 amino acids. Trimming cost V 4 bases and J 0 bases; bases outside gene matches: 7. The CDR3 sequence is CASSTGLRSSYEQYF. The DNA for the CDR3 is TGCGCCAGCAGCACGGGACTAAGGAGCTCCTACGAGCAGTACTTC.

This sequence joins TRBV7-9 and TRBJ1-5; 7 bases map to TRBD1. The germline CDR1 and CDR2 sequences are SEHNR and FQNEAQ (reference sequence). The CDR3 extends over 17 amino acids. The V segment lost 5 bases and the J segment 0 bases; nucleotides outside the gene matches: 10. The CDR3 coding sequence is TGTGCCAGCAGCGCAAACAGGGGCCGGGGTAGCAATCAGCCCCAGCATTTT. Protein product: CASSANRGRGSNQPQHF.

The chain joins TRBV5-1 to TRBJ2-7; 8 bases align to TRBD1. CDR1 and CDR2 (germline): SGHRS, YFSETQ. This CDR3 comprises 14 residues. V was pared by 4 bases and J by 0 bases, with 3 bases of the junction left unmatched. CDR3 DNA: TGCGCCAGCAGCCCCGGACAGGGCTCCTACGAGCAGTACTTC. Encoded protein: CASSPGQGSYEQYF.

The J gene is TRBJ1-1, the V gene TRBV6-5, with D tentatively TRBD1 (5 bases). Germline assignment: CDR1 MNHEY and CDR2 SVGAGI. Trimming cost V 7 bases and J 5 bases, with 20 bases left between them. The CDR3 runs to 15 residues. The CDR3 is CASIPRRGGWTEAFF. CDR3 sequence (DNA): TGTGCCAGCATCCCGCGAAGGGGAGGATGGACTGAAGCTTTCTTT.

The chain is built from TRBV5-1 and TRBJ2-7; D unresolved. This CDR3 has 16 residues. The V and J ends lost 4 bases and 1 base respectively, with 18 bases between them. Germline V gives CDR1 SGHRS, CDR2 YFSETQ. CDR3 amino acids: CASSEDPGWSSYEQYF. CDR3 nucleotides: TGCGCCAGCAGCGAGGATCCTGGTTGGTCTTCCTACGAGCAGTACTTC.

Written as DNA, the CDR3 is TGTGCCACCAGTGATCCGGGACTAGCGGGAGGGTATGGCGGGGAGCTGTTTTTT. As protein: CATSDPGLAGGYGGELFF. The chain employs TRBV24-1 and TRBJ2-2, with 16 bases identical to TRBD2. V shed 3 bases, J shed 7 bases, and the junction held 7 bases outside the gene matches. The germline CDR1 and CDR2 sequences are KGHDR and SFDVKD. The CDR3 covers 18 residues.

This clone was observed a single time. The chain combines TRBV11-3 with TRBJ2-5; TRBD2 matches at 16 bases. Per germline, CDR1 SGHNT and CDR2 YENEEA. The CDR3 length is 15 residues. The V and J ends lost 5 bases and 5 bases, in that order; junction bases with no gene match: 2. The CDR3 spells CASSPGLAGGETQYF. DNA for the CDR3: TGTGCCAGCAGCCCGGGACTAGCGGGGGGGGAGACCCAGTACTTC.

CDR3 residues: CASSLGEYNEQFF. The CDR3 coding sequence is TGTGCCAGCAGCTTAGGAGAGTACAATGAGCAGTTCTTC. This chain connects TRBV7-3 to TRBJ2-1; the D is unclear. The CDR3 runs 13 residues. Germline CDR1 SGHTA, CDR2 FQGTGA. Trimming left V 2 bases short and J 4 bases short, with 6 bases between.

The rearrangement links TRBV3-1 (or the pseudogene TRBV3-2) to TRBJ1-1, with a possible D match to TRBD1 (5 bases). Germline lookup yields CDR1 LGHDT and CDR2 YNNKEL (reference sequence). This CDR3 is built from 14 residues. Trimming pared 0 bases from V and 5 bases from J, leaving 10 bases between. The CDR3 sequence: CASSQDQGSTEAFF. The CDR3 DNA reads TGTGCCAGCAGCCAAGATCAGGGTAGTACTGAAGCTTTCTTT.

CDR3 residues: CASSVRQGLETQYF. The CDR3, as DNA: TGTGCCAGCTCAGTCAGACAGGGTTTAGAGACCCAGTACTTC. This chain connects TRBV18 to TRBJ2-5; 7 bases map to TRBD1. The junction had 7 bases not matched to a gene; V was cut back by 5 bases and J by 4 bases. Germline lookup yields CDR1 KGHSH and CDR2 LQKENI. The CDR3 contains 14 residues.

Written as DNA, the CDR3 is TGCGCCAGCAGCTGGGACAGGGGGCAGGGCTATGGCTACACCTTC. Its translation: CASSWDRGQGYGYTF. This chain connects TRBV5-1 to TRBJ1-2; 12 bases match TRBD1. The CDR3 loop spans 15 amino acids. The J segment lost 4 bases and the V segment lost 3 bases, leaving 4 bases of the junction unmatched. The germline gives CDR1 SGHRS, CDR2 YFSETQ.

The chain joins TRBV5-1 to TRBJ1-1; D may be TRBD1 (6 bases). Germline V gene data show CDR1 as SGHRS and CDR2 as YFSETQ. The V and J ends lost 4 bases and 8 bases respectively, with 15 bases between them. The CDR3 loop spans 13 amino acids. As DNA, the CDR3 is TGCGCCAGCAGCGGGGGCTTGAACAGGGAAGCTTTCTTT. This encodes CASSGGLNREAFF.

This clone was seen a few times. The CDR3 DNA reads TGTGCCAGCAGTTACTCGACAGGGATGGGTGGAAACACCATATATTTT. Translated, it gives CASSYSTGMGGNTIYF. The rearrangement links TRBV6-5 to TRBJ1-3, with 7 bases fitting TRBD1. The ends lost 0 bases at V and 3 bases at J; junction bases unmatched: 5. From germline, CDR1 is MNHEY and CDR2 SVGAGI. The CDR3 runs 16 residues.

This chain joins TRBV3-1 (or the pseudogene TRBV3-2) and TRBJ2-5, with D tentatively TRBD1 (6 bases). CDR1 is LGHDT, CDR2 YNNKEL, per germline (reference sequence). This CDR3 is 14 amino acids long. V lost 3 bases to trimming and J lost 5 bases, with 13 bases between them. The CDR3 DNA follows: TGTGCCAGCAGCCACCGCGGACAGCGGGAGACCCAGTACTTC. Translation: CASSHRGQRETQYF.

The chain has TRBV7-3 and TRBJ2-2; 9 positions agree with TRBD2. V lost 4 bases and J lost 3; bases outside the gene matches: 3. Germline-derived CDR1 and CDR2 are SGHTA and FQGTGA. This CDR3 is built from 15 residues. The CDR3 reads CASSSRLADTGELFF. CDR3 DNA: TGTGCCAGCAGCTCGCGACTAGCGGACACCGGGGAGCTGTTTTTT.